A single T cell receptor beta chain is shown here with its context. The antigen is undetermined. This record belongs to a study of Ad26.COV2.S vaccination and SARS-CoV-2 variants. Study conclusions and caveats: Spike-specific responses of CD8+ and CD4+ T cells were reported to display substantial breadth after vaccination.

The CDR3 contains 14 residues. V was clipped by 5 bases and J by 4 bases, with 14 bases between them. Germline loops: CDR1 MNHEY, CDR2 SMNVEV (reference sequence). Using immunoSEQ multiplex PCR, the repertoire was profiled, and TCRdb retains in-frame clones only, with some absent. This table has approximately 300,000 clones, 70% to 90% appearing once. Treatment reported: some 20 received Ad26.COV2.S at low or high dose, single or two shots; a few received placebo; per-sample allocation not given. Day 63 after the first injection of vaccine or placebo was the sampling time. Sequencing used peripheral blood, obtained in a trial of Ad26.COV2.S vaccine versus placebo. The sequence came from a person aged 18 to 59 who received the Ad26.COV2.S COVID-19 vaccine or a placebo. The rearrangement joins TRBV27 to TRBJ1-2; D perhaps matches TRBD1 (5 bases). The CDR3 region has the DNA TGTGCCAGCAGTCCCTTGGGGGTCGGCTATGGCTACACCTTC. This codes for CASSPLGVGYGYTF.